This record looks at one T cell receptor (beta chain) sequence and its context. This entry comes from a study of shared clonotypes between healthy human individuals. Naive CD8 cells lacked CD45RO and underwent positive selection for CCR7, leaving out terminally differentiated effector memory CD45RA+ cells. This CDR3 comprises 14 residues. The germline gives CDR1 WNHNN, CDR2 SYGVQD (reference sequence). Trimming stripped 2 bases from V and 0 bases from J, with 8 bases between. Sorted subsets were amplified in replicate PCRs using around 200 ng DNA, around 30,000 T cell genomes. Sequencing used immunoSEQ multiplex PCR; TCRdb keeps in-frame clones, though not all of them. The table records some 2.1 million clones, approximately 94% of them present only once.

This TCR was sampled from a man younger than 35 in good health. This chain links TRBV10-1 with TRBJ2-7; D is unresolved. Sequencing was done on a sample of naive CD8+ T cells sorted from blood. CDR3 sequence (DNA): TGCGCCAGCAGTGAGGGGGTCTACTCCTACGAGCAGTACTTC. The encoded protein is CASSEGVYSYEQYF.